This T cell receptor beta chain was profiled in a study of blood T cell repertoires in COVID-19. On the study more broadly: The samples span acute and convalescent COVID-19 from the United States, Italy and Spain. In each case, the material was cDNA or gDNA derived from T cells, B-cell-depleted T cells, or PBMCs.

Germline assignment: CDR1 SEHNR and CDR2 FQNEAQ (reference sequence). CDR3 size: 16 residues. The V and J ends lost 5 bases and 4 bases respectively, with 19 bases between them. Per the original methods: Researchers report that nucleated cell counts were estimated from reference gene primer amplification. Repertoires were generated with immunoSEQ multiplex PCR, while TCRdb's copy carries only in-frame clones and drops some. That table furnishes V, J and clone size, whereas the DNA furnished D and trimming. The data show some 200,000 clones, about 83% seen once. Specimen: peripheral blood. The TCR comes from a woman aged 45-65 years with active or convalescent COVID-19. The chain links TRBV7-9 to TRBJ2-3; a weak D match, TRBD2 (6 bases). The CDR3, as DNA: TGTGCCAGCAGCCAGACTAGGGCGCAGGCCTCAGATACGCAGTATTTT. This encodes CASSQTRAQASDTQYF. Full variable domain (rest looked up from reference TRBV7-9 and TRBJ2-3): DTGVSQNPRHKITKRGQNVTFRCDPISEHNRLYWYRQTLGQGPEFLTYFQNEAQLEKSRLLSDRFSAERPKGSFSTLEIQRTEQGDSAMYLCASSQTRAQASDTQYFGPGTRLTVL.